The present T cell receptor beta chain was sequenced within a study of T cell responses to AZD1222 COVID-19 vaccine (dated by TCRdb to the early 2020s). Some background on the complete study: A total of just over 230 trial participants underwent TCR sequencing, of whom some 210 received two doses of AZD1222 and about 25 received two doses of the MenACWY control vaccine. Trial participants were enrolled by age into subgroups of 18-55, 56-69 and 70-plus years, and around 150, 28 and 57 TCR-sequenced participants, respectively, were included in these subgroups. Points the paper makes about the study in general: Most participants were white British and females outnumbered males, and the authors suggested that clonal diversity may have been underestimated. The 56-69-year group was small, and its depth increase did not reach significance, likely because of low power. Conclusions about previously exposed vaccinees are limited because only a handful of AZD1222 recipients were SARS-CoV-2 seropositive at baseline. Because no day 14 peak-response samples were available, repertoires were characterized only after the peak T cell response. After two AZD1222 doses, both the breadth and the depth of spike-specific TCRs were significantly higher than at day 0 and than in MenACWY recipients. The whole spike protein was spanned by vaccine-associated CD4 TCRs, and dominant responses were seen in regions 160-218 and 743-854. Reportedly, almost half of the unique spike-specific TCRs recognized epitopes lying outside the regions that are mutated in the B.1.351 and B.1.1.7 variants.

Reading the label with the study, this specimen's time point is: about 28 days (+/-7) after the second vaccine dose. Because spike-specific TCR depth and breadth did not differ between the two schedules, AZD1222 recipients who got a second dose at roughly 4 weeks were pooled with those who got a second dose at roughly 12 weeks. The vaccinee samples were drawn from two UK trials, COV001 and COV002, one of which was a single-blind randomized controlled phase 2/3 trial testing AZD1222 (ChAdOx1 nCoV-19) in healthy adults. For TCRbeta chain sequencing, PBMC samples from trial participants were taken at day 0 and at day 28 after the second dose. The CDR3 regions of human TCRbeta chains were analyzed by immunosequencing. The source study handled its data this way. TCRs in the repertoires were matched against a reference library of SARS-CoV-2-specific TCRs that had been generated with the MIRA antigen-specificity platform. Breadth meant the fraction of unique TCRs that were SARS-CoV-2-associated, whereas depth meant the fraction of total T cells that were SARS-CoV-2-associated. Using the MIRA data, each spike-specific TCR was mapped to the spike region that the TCR reacts to and placed in a CD4 or CD8 class. Log10-transformed breadth and depth values were compared by one-way ANOVA with Sidak's multiple comparisons tests. Held by TCRdb, this immuneACCESS table contains in-frame sequences only and omits some clones. Under half of the omission traces to an unresolved V gene where checked; the cause of the rest is unknown. V and J calls and clone size are given by that table; D and trimming were obtained from the DNA. The sample table holds some 81,000 clones, of which under 95% were seen once. The top ten clones comprise roughly 11% of the sample.

This clone was recorded only once. It has no known antigen specificity. There are no base qualities to consult, and no much larger clone falls within one base. In the germline V gene, CDR1 corresponds to MDHEN and CDR2 to SYDVKM. Taken from cysteine to phenylalanine, the CDR3 has 16 residues. The only DNA kept is the CDR3, 48 bases in frame from the first base. The junction shows trimming of 6 bases on V and 0 bases on J, plus 18 bases between the germline ends. This receptor was identified in an adult who received the AZD1222 COVID-19 vaccine. The sequence joins TRBV28 to TRBJ2-7; matching of 6 bases hints at TRBD2 as the D gene. This specimen was peripheral blood, taken 28 days after the second AZD1222 dose. In nucleotides, the sequence is TGTGCCAGCAGCACGACGATGGGGGGATACTCCTACGAGCAGTACTTC. The encoded protein is CASSTTMGGYSYEQYF.